These 13 T cell receptor beta chains share one sample of origin, sequenced in a study of blood T cell repertoires in COVID-19. Method: immunoSEQ multiplex PCR; TCRdb's copy keeps in-frame clones and lacks some. The data show 97,000 or so clones, with 90% seen just once and 4% to 6% held by the top ten. The specimen sequenced was peripheral blood. The origin of the receptors is a man over 45 with acute or convalescent COVID-19.

This clone was seen just once. The gene calls are TRBV30 and TRBJ2-5, with D uncertain. This CDR3 is built from 13 residues. Trimming left V 0 bases short and J 4 bases short, with 9 bases between. Germline V lookup: CDR1 GTSNPN, CDR2 SVGIG (reference sequence). CDR3 protein: CAWSVLGAETQYF. The DNA for the CDR3 is TGTGCCTGGAGTGTTCTAGGAGCAGAGACCCAGTACTTC.

V is TRBV11-3 and J is TRBJ1-3, with D unclear. V was clipped by 4 bases and J by 0 bases, with 16 bases between them. There are 17 residues in the CDR3. The germline V gene has CDR1 SGHNT and CDR2 YENEEA. DNA of the CDR3: TGTGCCAGCAGCTCCCTAAGACTTCAGTCCTCTGGAAACACCATATATTTT. Its translation is CASSSLRLQSSGNTIYF. Variable domain in full (rest from reference TRBV11-3 and TRBJ1-3): EAGVVQSPRYKIIEKKQPVAFWCNPISGHNTLYWYLQNLGQGPELLIRYENEEAVDDSQLPKDRFSAERLKGVDSTLKIQPAELGDSAVYLCASSSLRLQSSGNTIYFGEGSWLTVV.

This clone was observed once. The chain is built from TRBV7-9 and TRBJ2-4; 10 nucleotides agree with TRBD2. This CDR3 spans 17 amino acids. CDR1 and CDR2 from the germline V gene are SEHNR and FQNEAQ (reference sequence). The trim removed 1 base at V and 1 base at J, leaving 4 bases unmatched. DNA of the CDR3: TGTGCCAGCAGCTTAGAAGCGGGAGGGGTCGCCAAAAACATTCAGTACTTC. This translates into CASSLEAGGVAKNIQYF. Supplemented by reference TRBV7-9 and TRBJ2-4, the full variable domain reads DTGVSQNPRHKITKRGQNVTFRCDPISEHNRLYWYRQTLGQGPEFLTYFQNEAQLEKSRLLSDRFSAERPKGSFSTLEIQRTEQGDSAMYLCASSLEAGGVAKNIQYFGAGTRLSVL.

CDR3 residues: CASSPTTGLRNTEAFF. The CDR3 DNA is TGTGCCAGCAGTCCAACAACAGGGCTAAGAAACACTGAAGCTTTCTTT. This sequence joins TRBV2 and TRBJ1-1; D is perhaps TRBD1 (6 bases). Germline V gene data show CDR1 as SNHLY and CDR2 as FYNNEI. The V and J ends lost 5 bases and 2 bases respectively, with 18 bases between them. The CDR3 is made up of 16 amino acids.

This chain joins TRBV2 and TRBJ1-1; 8 bases line up with TRBD1. V lost 8 bases and J lost 1; bases outside the gene matches: 6. The germline V gene encodes CDR1 SNHLY and CDR2 FYNNEI. The CDR3 contains 14 residues. The CDR3 DNA is TGTGCCAGCGTACAGGGGGGGCCGAACACTGAAGCTTTCTTT. Translated: CASVQGGPNTEAFF. The full variable domain, rest sourced from reference TRBV2 and TRBJ1-1, is EPEVTQTPSHQVTQMGQEVILRCVPISNHLYFYWYRQILGQKVEFLVSFYNNEISEKSEIFDDQFSVERPDGSNFTLKIRSTKLEDSAMYFCASVQGGPNTEAFFGQGTRLTVV.

The gene calls are TRBV6-2 or TRBV6-3 and TRBJ2-4; the D gene is possibly TRBD2 (7 bases). V lost 0 bases, J lost 3 bases, and 24 bases lay in between. Germline assignment: CDR1 MNHEY and CDR2 SVGEGT. The CDR3 has 20 amino acids. The CDR3 loop reads CASSYSGASGGGFDKNIQYF. The CDR3 DNA reads as TGTGCCAGCAGTTACTCGGGTGCTAGCGGAGGGGGGTTCGACAAAAACATTCAGTACTTC.

The chain couples TRBV29-1 to TRBJ1-1; D remains unclear. This CDR3 is 10 amino acids long. The germline V and J ends were trimmed by 6 bases and 1 base, with 3 bases remaining between them. The germline CDR1 and CDR2 sequences are SQVTM and ANQGSEA. The CDR3 spells CSVRNTEAFF. The DNA for the CDR3 is TGCAGCGTGAGGAACACTGAAGCTTTCTTT.

The gene calls are TRBV9 and TRBJ1-1, with a tentative D call TRBD1 (5 bases). CDR3 length equals 17 residues. From germline, CDR1 is SGDLS and CDR2 YYNGEE. Between the trimmed V and J ends, which lost 0 bases and 3 bases, there was a span of 18 bases. CDR3 in amino acids: CASSVGGRARSDTEAFF. CDR3 bases: TGTGCCAGCAGCGTAGGTGGCAGGGCTAGGTCGGACACTGAAGCTTTCTTT. The whole variable domain, filled in from reference TRBV9 and TRBJ1-1, reads DSGVTQTPKHLITATGQRVTLRCSPRSGDLSVYWYQQSLDQGLQFLIQYYNGEERAKGNILERFSAQQFPDLHSELNLSSLELGDSALYFCASSVGGRARSDTEAFFGQGTRLTVV.

This chain connects TRBV29-1 to TRBJ2-1; weak D call: TRBD1 (5 bases). CDR3 length: 14 amino acids. CDR1 and CDR2 (germline): SQVTM, ANQGSEA. The ends were cut back, 3 bases at V and 2 bases at J, with 11 bases in the middle. The CDR3 DNA reads TGCAGCGTTGAGCAGGGAATGACCTACAATGAGCAGTTCTTC. The encoded protein is CSVEQGMTYNEQFF.

The chain links TRBV7-9 to TRBJ2-1; D is unclear. Trimming shortened V by 5 bases and J by 6 bases, and 17 bases separated the two germline ends. CDR3 size: 15 residues. CDR1 SEHNR and CDR2 FQNEAQ come from the germline V gene (reference sequence). In DNA form, the CDR3 reads TGTGCCAGCAGCCCGGAGACCCTCAGTCCCAATGAGCAGTTCTTC. It is translated as CASSPETLSPNEQFF.

The rearrangement links TRBV5-1 to TRBJ1-1; D is uncertain. In germline, CDR1 is SGHRS, CDR2 YFSETQ. The length of the CDR3 is 13 residues. The ends were cut back, 5 bases at V and 0 bases at J, with 8 bases in the middle. The CDR3 DNA reads TGCGCCAGCAGACAACAGATGAACACTGAAGCTTTCTTT. This encodes CASRQQMNTEAFF.

The chain couples TRBV29-1 to TRBJ1-3; 8 bases map to TRBD1. The V segment lost 1 base and the J segment 3 bases; nucleotides outside the gene matches: 5. Germline V lookup: CDR1 SQVTM, CDR2 ANQGSEA. The CDR3 loop spans 15 amino acids. CDR3 DNA: TGCAGCGTTGAAGGCTATACAGGGGGTGGAAACACCATATATTTT. Its translation: CSVEGYTGGGNTIYF. Using reference TRBV29-1 and TRBJ1-3 for the parts outside the CDR3, the full variable domain is SAVISQKPSRDICQRGTSLTIQCQVDSQVTMMFWYRQQPGQSLTLIATANQGSEATYESGFVIDKFPISRPNLTFSTLTVSNMSPEDSSIYLCSVEGYTGGGNTIYFGEGSWLTVV.

J is TRBJ1-2 and V is TRBV7-9; 10 positions agree with TRBD1. This CDR3 has 15 amino acids. The V gene end was trimmed by 5 bases and the J gene end by 1 base; junction bases not matched to a gene: 4. Germline CDR1 reads SEHNR; CDR2 reads FQNEAQ (reference sequence). In DNA, the CDR3 is TGTGCCAGCAGCCGACAGGGGGCCCTTAACTATGGCTACACCTTC. It encodes CASSRQGALNYGYTF.